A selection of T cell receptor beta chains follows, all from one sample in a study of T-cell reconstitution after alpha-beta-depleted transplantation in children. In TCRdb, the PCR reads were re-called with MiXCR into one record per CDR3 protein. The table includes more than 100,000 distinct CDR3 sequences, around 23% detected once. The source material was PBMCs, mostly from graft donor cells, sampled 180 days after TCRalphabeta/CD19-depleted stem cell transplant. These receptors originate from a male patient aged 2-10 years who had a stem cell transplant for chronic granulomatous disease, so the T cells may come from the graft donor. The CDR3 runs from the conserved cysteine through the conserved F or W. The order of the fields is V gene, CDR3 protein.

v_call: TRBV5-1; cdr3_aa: CASSHFNLDQETQYF
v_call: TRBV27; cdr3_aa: CASSLTGLADLSYNEQFF
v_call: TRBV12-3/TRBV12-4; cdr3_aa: CASSLITPGNNEQFF
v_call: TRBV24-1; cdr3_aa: CATSGIRTASDTQYF
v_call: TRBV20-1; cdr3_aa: CSARDYRPGQGYEQYF
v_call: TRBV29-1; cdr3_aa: CSVEGLAGGSSYNEQFF
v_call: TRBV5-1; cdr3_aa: CASSLSALGVRGNEQFF
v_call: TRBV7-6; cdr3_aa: CASSLGMGSSSYEQYF
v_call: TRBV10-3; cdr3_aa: CAISESGSDSSYEQYF
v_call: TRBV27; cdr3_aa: CASSSGGSYEQYF
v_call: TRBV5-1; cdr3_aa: CASSLARGGEQYF
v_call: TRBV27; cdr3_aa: CASSLRTSGRVQSYNEQFF
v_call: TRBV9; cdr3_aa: CASRIDTGTTDTQYF
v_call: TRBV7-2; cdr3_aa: CASSSVGRANTGELFF
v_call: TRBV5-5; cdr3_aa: CASTPPGQGSYNEQFF
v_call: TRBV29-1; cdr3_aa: CSVESPGTNEKLFF
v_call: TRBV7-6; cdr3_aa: CASSMPSGGSTDTQYF
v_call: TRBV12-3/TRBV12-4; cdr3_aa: CASSRTGGYEQYF
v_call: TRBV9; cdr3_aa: CASSVGLAAARWGEQFF